The next 8 T cell receptor beta chains were all read from a single sample in a study of shared clonotypes between healthy human individuals. The table came from immunoSEQ multiplex PCR; TCRdb's copy has only in-frame clones and leaves some out. The sample lists about 1.5 million clones, 98% occurring once. The material sequenced was naive CD4+ T cells sorted from blood. Subset indicated: CD45RA+ positively selected. Source of these receptors: a man aged 25-40 years in good health.

This clone was counted a single time. The genes are TRBV25-1 and TRBJ2-7, with TRBD2 matching 8 bases. V lost 1 base, J lost 6 bases, and 11 bases stayed unmatched. CDR3 size: 16 residues. Looked up from germline, CDR1 is MGHDK and CDR2 is SYGVNS. The CDR3 reads CASSEFRGAGVSEQYF. In DNA, the CDR3 is TGTGCCAGCAGTGAATTTAGGGGAGCGGGAGTAAGCGAGCAGTACTTC.

The chain recombines TRBV5-1 with TRBJ2-2; D call uncertain. This CDR3 has 14 residues. Germline V gene sequence: CDR1 SGHRS, CDR2 YFSETQ. V was clipped by 0 bases and J by 4 bases, with 7 bases between them. The CDR3 nucleotides read TGCGCCAGCAGCTTGGTTGGGGTCACCGGGGAGCTGTTTTTT. It codes for CASSLVGVTGELFF.

The table lists this clone with a count of one. The rearrangement joins TRBV27 to TRBJ2-5, with 11 nucleotides matching TRBD2. CDR3 length equals 16 residues. CDR1 and CDR2 from the germline V gene are MNHEY and SMNVEV (reference sequence). V gave up 8 bases and J gave up 4 bases; unmatched junction bases: 12. CDR3 sequence (DNA): TGTGCCAGCTGGCGGACTAGCGGGTCGCGAAGAGAGACCCAGTACTTC. Its translation: CASWRTSGSRRETQYF.

On this clone itself: Distinct nucleotide sequences in the sample also encode this CDR3. J is TRBJ2-1 and V is TRBV2; 8 bases agree with TRBD2. There are 15 residues in the CDR3. The trim removed 3 bases at V and 1 base at J, leaving 2 bases unmatched. Germline CDR1 reads SNHLY; CDR2 reads FYNNEI. The CDR3 region is CASSEAGGSYNEQFF. CDR3 nucleotides: TGTGCCAGCAGTGAGGCGGGAGGTTCCTACAATGAGCAGTTCTTC.

This chain connects TRBV7-6 to TRBJ1-5, with no clear D. The CDR3 is 14 amino acids. V was clipped by 1 base and J by 8 bases, with 12 bases between them. Germline lookup yields CDR1 SGHVS and CDR2 FNYEAQ. Here the CDR3 reads CASSLVPSVEPQHF. CDR3 sequence (DNA): TGTGCCAGCAGCTTAGTACCCTCAGTAGAGCCCCAGCATTTT.

The chain joins TRBV5-1 to TRBJ2-1, with D perhaps assigned TRBD1 or TRBD2 (5 bases each). Germline loops: CDR1 SGHRS, CDR2 YFSETQ. The CDR3 spans 15 residues. V gave up 4 bases and J gave up 8 bases, with 19 bases separating them. CDR3 nucleotide sequence: TGCGCCAGCAGCCCCGGGACCCCGGCCACCCATGAGCAGTTCTTC. This translates into CASSPGTPATHEQFF.

This chain joins TRBV11-2 and TRBJ2-7, with TRBD1 matching 8 bases. The CDR3 totals 14 residues. Per the germline V gene, CDR1 is SGHAT and CDR2 is FQNNGV. The V segment lost 3 bases and the J segment 1 base; nucleotides outside the gene matches: 2. CDR3 loop: CASSLNRGSYEQYF. CDR3 DNA: TGTGCCAGCAGCTTGAACAGGGGGTCCTACGAGCAGTACTTC.

V usage is TRBV28 and J usage is TRBJ2-3, with 8 bases identical to TRBD1. The CDR3 is made up of 13 amino acids. Trimming took 8 bases from V and 5 from J; bases not matched to a gene: 6. Germline assignment: CDR1 MDHEN and CDR2 SYDVKM. The CDR3 sequence: CASEDRAEDTQYF. As DNA, the CDR3 is TGTGCCAGCGAGGACAGGGCGGAAGATACGCAGTATTTT.